This T cell receptor beta chain was sequenced in a study of regulatory T cells in long-lasting Graves disease. Time point indicated: newly diagnosed GD, antithyroid drugs for less than 3 months. From PBMCs, RNA was extracted and then used to make the TCR library. General study points: It was peripheral blood alone, not thyroid tissue, that was studied.

This clonotype was observed many times. What it recognizes is unknown. Construction of the TCR beta libraries employed iRepertoire HTBI primers in conjunction with Arm-PCR of CDR3 regions. TCRdb reanalysed the multiplex PCR reads using MiXCR and keeps one entry per CDR3 protein. The sample consists of about 440,000 distinct CDR3 sequences, 15% to 20% of them appearing once. These same data were also listed under a study on T cells in Graves' hyperthyroidism and ophthalmopathy. As that study records: The HTBI primer set served for first-round RT-PCR of the TCR CDR3.

This receptor was obtained from a woman aged 25 to 39 with Graves disease. Sequenced here: peripheral blood mononuclear cells (PBMCs), sampled at new diagnosis, from a patient treated with antithyroid drugs.

The CDR3 sequence: CSATPGTASYEQYF. CDR3 coding DNA: TGCAGTGCAACTCCCGGGACCGCCTCCTACGAGCAGTACTTC. The chain couples TRBV20-1 to TRBJ2-7; D might be TRBD1 or TRBD2, each matching 5 bases. In germline, CDR1 is DFQATT, CDR2 SNEGSKA (reference sequence). This CDR3 comprises 14 residues. V gave up 6 bases and J gave up 0 bases, with 15 bases separating them.